This T cell receptor beta chain was observed in a study of T cells after yellow fever vaccination. The V gene lost 1 base and the J gene lost 6 bases, with 9 bases spanning the gap. Germline CDR1 and CDR2: SGHTA and FQGNSA. There are 14 residues in the CDR3. TCRdb re-called the 5' RACE reads through MiXCR, storing one row per CDR3 protein. The profile shows over 250,000 distinct CDR3 sequences, about 5.2% of them singletons. This clonotype was seen many times. The chain joins TRBV7-2 to TRBJ2-2; D tentatively reads TRBD1 or TRBD2 (5 bases each). This TCR came from a man between 18 and 35 years old who received the YFV17D yellow fever vaccine. Source: CD4+ T cells sorted from PBMCs, taken on the day of the yellow fever booster vaccination. CDR3 sequence reads: CASSLVGVSGELFF. The CDR3, as DNA: TGTGCCAGCAGCTTAGTGGGGGTATCCGGGGAGCTGTTTTTT.